This entry lists 13 T cell receptor beta chains sequenced from one sample in a study of T cell responses to AZD1222 COVID-19 vaccine (dated by TCRdb to 2020 to 2023). The library was obtained by the immunoSEQ multiplex PCR assay. Drawn from immuneACCESS, this table holds only the in-frame rearrangements with V and J called that TCRdb kept. Clones are partly lost; checked studies trace under half to an unresolved V gene and leave the rest unexplained. This sample is represented by 130,000 or so clones; 86% of them were singletons. The ten biggest clones cover approximately 12% of the sample. Interpreted using the paper, the time point label stands for: baseline before first vaccination. The starting material was peripheral blood, obtained on day 0 of AZD1222 vaccination. The origin of the receptors is an adult in good health.

The CDR3 DNA follows: TGTGCCAGCAGCACAGGGGGACTAAGCACAGATACGCAGTATTTT. Translated: CASSTGGLSTDTQYF. The chain uses TRBV28 and TRBJ2-3; a possible D gene is TRBD1 (8 bases). Germline CDR1 MDHEN, CDR2 SYDVKM. CDR3 length: 15 amino acids. Trimming removed 6 bases at V and 0 bases at J, with 13 bases between.

The chain combines TRBV12-3 or TRBV12-4 with TRBJ1-1; D is perhaps TRBD1 (6 bases). V shed 1 base and J shed 4 bases, with 7 bases lying between them. This CDR3 contains 13 residues. Here the CDR3 DNA reads TGTGCCAGCAGTTTAGGAGGGGGCACTGAAGCTTTCTTT. Its translation is CASSLGGGTEAFF.

This CDR3 reads CASSGGQGSKETQYF. The CDR3 bases are TGTGCCAGCAGCGGGGGACAGGGCTCTAAAGAGACCCAGTACTTC. This chain connects TRBV21-1 to TRBJ2-5; TRBD1 is the table's D call, not checked against the DNA. TRBV21-1 is assigned pseudogene status. This CDR3 is built from 15 residues.

V is TRBV13 and J is TRBJ2-5; tentative D call: TRBD2 (7 bases). Germline lookup yields CDR1 PRHDT and CDR2 FYEKMQ (reference sequence). Trimming pared 2 bases from V and 5 bases from J, leaving 15 bases between. CDR3 length: 15 residues. The CDR3 bases are TGTGCCAGCAGCTTACTGGGGGGGGCCGCCGAGACCCAGTACTTC. Translating gives CASSLLGGAAETQYF.

A single count supports this clone. The rearrangement links TRBV4-3 to TRBJ2-2, with D tentatively TRBD2 (7 bases). CDR3 size: 16 residues. V shed 0 bases and J shed 5 bases, with 13 bases lying between them. CDR1 is LGHNA and CDR2 is YSLEER in the germline V gene. The CDR3 DNA sequence: TGCGCCAGCAGCCAAGAGGGGGGGCAGGGGACCGGGGAGCTGTTTTTT. Its protein product is CASSQEGGQGTGELFF.

The chain carries TRBV7-2 and TRBJ2-5, with D unresolved. From germline, CDR1 is SGHTA and CDR2 FQGNSA. V lost 6 bases, J lost 5 bases, and 10 bases lay in between. The CDR3 has 12 residues. The CDR3 spells CASSQSRETQYF. CDR3 bases: TGTGCCAGCAGTCAATCTAGGGAGACCCAGTACTTC.

This chain connects TRBV4-2 to TRBJ2-7, with D perhaps TRBD1 (6 bases). This CDR3 region has 15 residues. The germline gives CDR1 LGHNA, CDR2 YNFKEQ. Trimming cost V 0 bases and J 3 bases, with 12 bases left between them. CDR3 bases: TGTGCCAGCAGCCAAGATGCGGCAGGGGACTACGAGCAGTACTTC. Amino acid sequence: CASSQDAAGDYEQYF.

This clone was seen a few times. As DNA, the CDR3 is TGTGCCATCAGTGTCGGACAGGGCACCTACGAGCAGTACTTC. Its protein product is CAISVGQGTYEQYF. The genes are TRBV10-3 and TRBJ2-7, with 8 bases fitting TRBD1. The CDR3 contains 14 residues. Germline V gene data show CDR1 as ENHRY and CDR2 as SYGVKD. V trimming: 4 bases; J trimming: 2 bases; junction bases outside the gene matches: 4.

The V call is TRBV27, the J call TRBJ2-5, with D perhaps TRBD2 (6 bases). V was pared by 7 bases and J by 5 bases, with 14 bases between. Germline V CDR1 and CDR2: MNHEY, SMNVEV (reference sequence). The CDR3 length is 13 residues. The CDR3 nucleotides read TGTGCCAGCAACCCCGACGGGAGTGAGACCCAGTACTTC. Protein product: CASNPDGSETQYF.

The chain uses TRBV5-5 and TRBJ1-2; D unresolved. V lost 4 bases to trimming and J lost 2 bases, with 6 bases between them. The CDR3 runs to 12 residues. Germline V CDR1 and CDR2: SGHKS, YYEKEE (reference sequence). The CDR3 loop reads CASSPLNYGYTF. CDR3 sequence (DNA): TGTGCCAGCAGCCCTTTGAACTATGGCTACACCTTC. The full variable domain, with the rest looked up from reference TRBV5-5 and TRBJ1-2, is DAGVTQSPTHLIKTRGQQVTLRCSPISGHKSVSWYQQVLGQGPQFIFQYYEKEERGRGNFPDRFSARQFPNYSSELNVNALLLGDSALYLCASSPLNYGYTFGSGTRLTVV.

J is TRBJ2-7 and V is TRBV18, with TRBD2 matching over 16 bases. The CDR3 consists of 19 residues. Germline-derived CDR1 and CDR2 are KGHSH and LQKENI. Trimming took 4 bases from V and 2 from J; bases not matched to a gene: 11. The CDR3 DNA is TGTGCCAGCTCACGAGGGACTAGCGGGAGGGGAACATCAACCTACGAGCAGTACTTC. Translating gives CASSRGTSGRGTSTYEQYF.

The chain employs TRBV5-1 and TRBJ1-6, with TRBD1 identical over 10 bases. This CDR3 has 19 amino acids. Germline CDR1 reads SGHRS; CDR2 reads YFSETQ. Losses at the gene ends were 3 bases for V and 1 base for J; bases not matched to a gene: 10. CDR3 sequence: CASSSTLGQGESYNSPLHF. Here the CDR3 DNA reads TGCGCCAGCAGCTCCACGCTCGGACAGGGGGAATCCTATAATTCACCCCTCCACTTT. Supplemented by reference TRBV5-1 and TRBJ1-6, the full variable domain reads KAGVTQTPRYLIKTRGQQVTLSCSPISGHRSVSWYQQTPGQGLQFLFEYFSETQRNKGNFPGRFSGRQFSNSRSEMNVSTLELGDSALYLCASSSTLGQGESYNSPLHFGNGTRLTVT.

The rearrangement links TRBV4-1 to TRBJ1-6; 9 bases match TRBD1. CDR3 length: 16 amino acids. Germline values: CDR1 MGHRA, CDR2 YSYEKL. The V and J ends lost 3 bases and 5 bases, in that order; junction bases with no gene match: 5. The CDR3 DNA is TGCGCCAGCAGCCAGCGGACAGGGGCGGATAATTCACCCCTCCACTTT. Protein: CASSQRTGADNSPLHF.